This T cell receptor (beta chain) stems from a study of lymphopenia after photon versus proton radiotherapy. The study, taken as a whole, reports: Post-nadir TCR diversity decline inversely tracked overall survival among those who died. Relative stability marked proton patients; photon patients lost diversity and naive cells. After the lymphocyte nadir, photon-treated repertoires showed oligoclonal expansion, especially of CD8+ Temra cells.

The CDR3 length is 12 residues. Trimming took off 10 bases at V and 0 bases at J, with 9 bases between the two ends. The germline V gene encodes CDR1 SNHLY and CDR2 FYNNEI. Using immunoSEQ multiplex PCR, the repertoire was profiled, and TCRdb retains in-frame clones only, with some absent. The sample lists 60,000 or so clones; about 85% were seen once. As regards this clone: What it binds is unknown.

The J gene is TRBJ1-2, the V gene TRBV2; D not certain. The specimen comprised peripheral blood, sampled from a patient treated with proton-based radiotherapy. The receptor's source is a man at least 80 years old with esophageal cancer. CDR3 sequence reads: CANLRTNYGYTF. CDR3 bases: TGTGCCAACCTCAGGACTAACTATGGCTACACCTTC. The variable domain in full, completed from reference TRBV2 and TRBJ1-2, reads EPEVTQTPSHQVTQMGQEVILRCVPISNHLYFYWYRQILGQKVEFLVSFYNNEISEKSEIFDDQFSVERPDGSNFTLKIRSTKLEDSAMYFCANLRTNYGYTFGSGTRLTVV.